Listed below are T cell receptor beta chains from one sample, sequenced in a study of blood T cell repertoires in COVID-19. Some clones are missing from TCRdb's copy, which holds only in-frame ones; the method was immunoSEQ multiplex PCR. Found here are 140,000 to 150,000 clones, 75% to 90% of them singletons; the top ten hold over 10%. The specimen was peripheral blood. Source of these receptors: a man younger than 35 with COVID-19, enrolled during active disease. CDR3s include the opening cysteine and the closing phenylalanine or tryptophan. The order of the fields is V gene, clone size, D gene, J gene, CDR3 DNA, CDR3 protein. D genes are given only for firm matches. A row's size may be missing; if present it is once, few, many or a size class.

V: TRBV5-1; size: .; D: .; J: TRBJ2-3; DNA: TGCGCCAGCAGCTGGGCGGGCATTCATTCAGATACGCAGTATTTT; CDR3: CASSWAGIHSDTQYF
V: TRBV30; size: .; D: TRBD2; J: TRBJ2-1; DNA: TGTGCCTCCTCCCTCAACGGGAGGTCCTACAATGAGCAGTTCTTC; CDR3: CASSLNGRSYNEQFF
V: TRBV4-2; size: .; D: TRBD1; J: TRBJ1-1; DNA: TGTGCCAGCAGCCAAGAATGGACAGGAAACACTGAAGCTTTCTTT; CDR3: CASSQEWTGNTEAFF
V: TRBV28; size: .; D: TRBD1; J: TRBJ1-2; DNA: TGTGCCAGCAGTTTATTGTACAGGGGGTATGGCTACACCTTC; CDR3: CASSLLYRGYGYTF
V: TRBV28; size: .; D: .; J: TRBJ2-2; DNA: TGTGCCAGCAGTCCCTGGGGGAGGACCGGGGAGCTGTTTTTT; CDR3: CASSPWGRTGELFF
V: TRBV7-6; size: .; D: TRBD2; J: TRBJ2-1; DNA: TGTGCCAGCAGCTTATATAGCGGGGACTACAATGAGCAGTTCTTC; CDR3: CASSLYSGDYNEQFF
V: TRBV15; size: .; D: .; J: TRBJ1-2; DNA: TGTGCCACCAGCAGAGATCTAAAGACAAAGGCTCCTGCGGGCTACACCTTC; CDR3: CATSRDLKTKAPAGYTF
V: TRBV21-1; size: once; D: .; J: TRBJ2-7; DNA: TGTGCCAGCAGCAAATATTGGACAGGGGGGTCCATAAGAGCCTCCTACGAGCAGTACTTC; CDR3: CASSKYWTGGSIRASYEQYF
V: TRBV19; size: .; D: TRBD2; J: TRBJ2-1; DNA: TGTGCCAGCGGGACTAGCGGGAACAATGAGCAGTTCTTC; CDR3: CASGTSGNNEQFF
V: TRBV28; size: .; D: .; J: TRBJ2-7; DNA: TGTGCCAGCAGTTTCATCGGGACGGGGGAGCCCTACGAGCAGTACTTC; CDR3: CASSFIGTGEPYEQYF
V: TRBV19; size: once; D: .; J: TRBJ1-1; DNA: TGTGCCAGTAGTGCTTCAGGGCAAACTGAAGCTTTCTTT; CDR3: CASSASGQTEAFF